This TCR beta chain is from a study of OX40 agonist ivuxolimab in advanced cancers. Only in-frame clones appear in the TCRdb table, and some are missing; sequencing was by immunoSEQ multiplex PCR. This sample has 61,000 or so clones, with around 83% found just once. The material sequenced was CD4+ or CD8+ T cells sorted from blood, taken in a trial of the OX40 agonist ivuxolimab. This TCR was recovered from an adult with an advanced solid tumor such as melanoma, head and neck, liver or kidney cancer.

CDR3 DNA sequence: TGTGCCAGCAGTCGGGGACGGCTGGGACAAGAGACCCAGTACTTC. Translated: CASSRGRLGQETQYF. This chain joins TRBV28 and TRBJ2-5, with D possibly called TRBD1 or TRBD2 (5 bases each). Deletions cut 5 bases from V and 2 bases from J, with 15 bases between. Germline lookup yields CDR1 MDHEN and CDR2 SYDVKM. The length of the CDR3 is 15 residues.